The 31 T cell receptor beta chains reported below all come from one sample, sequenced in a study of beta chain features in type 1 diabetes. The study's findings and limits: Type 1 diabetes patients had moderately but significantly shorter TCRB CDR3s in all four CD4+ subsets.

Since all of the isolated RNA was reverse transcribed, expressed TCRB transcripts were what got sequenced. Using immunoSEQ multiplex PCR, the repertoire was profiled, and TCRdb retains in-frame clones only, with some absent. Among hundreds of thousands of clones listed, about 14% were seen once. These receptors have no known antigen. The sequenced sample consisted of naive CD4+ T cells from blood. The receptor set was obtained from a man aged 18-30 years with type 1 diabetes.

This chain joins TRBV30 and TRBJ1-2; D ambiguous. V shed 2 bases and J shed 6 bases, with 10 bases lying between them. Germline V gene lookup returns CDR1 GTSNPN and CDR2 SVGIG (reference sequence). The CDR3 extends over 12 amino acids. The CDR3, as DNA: TGTGCCTGGAGTCCCTATATAAATGGCTACACCTTC. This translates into CAWSPYINGYTF.

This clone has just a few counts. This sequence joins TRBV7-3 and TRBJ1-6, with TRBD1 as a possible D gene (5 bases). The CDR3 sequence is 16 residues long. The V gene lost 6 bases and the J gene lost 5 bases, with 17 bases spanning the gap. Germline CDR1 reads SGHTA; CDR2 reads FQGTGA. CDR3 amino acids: CASSRSPAGHNSPLHF. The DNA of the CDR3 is TGTGCCAGCAGTCGTAGCCCCGCAGGGCATAATTCACCCCTCCACTTT.

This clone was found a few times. CDR3 sequence reads: CASSQGQLGTDTQYF. The DNA for the CDR3 is TGCGCCAGCAGCCAGGGACAGCTCGGCACAGATACGCAGTATTTT. The rearrangement links TRBV4-3 to TRBJ2-3, with TRBD1 matching 7 bases. The V segment lost 3 bases and the J segment 1 base; nucleotides outside the gene matches: 4. Per germline, CDR1 LGHNA and CDR2 YSLEER. The CDR3 is 15 residues long.

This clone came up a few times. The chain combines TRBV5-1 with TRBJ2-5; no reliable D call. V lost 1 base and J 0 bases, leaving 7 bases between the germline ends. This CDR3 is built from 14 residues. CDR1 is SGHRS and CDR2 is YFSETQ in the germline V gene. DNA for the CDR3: TGCGCCAGCAGCTTGATGGGGAACCAAGAGACCCAGTACTTC. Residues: CASSLMGNQETQYF.

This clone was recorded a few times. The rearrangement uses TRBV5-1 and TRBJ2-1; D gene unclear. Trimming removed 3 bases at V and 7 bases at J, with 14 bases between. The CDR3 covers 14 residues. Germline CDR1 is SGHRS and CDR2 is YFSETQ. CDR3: CASSSNIGGNEQFF. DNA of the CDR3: TGCGCCAGCAGCTCGAACATAGGTGGGAATGAGCAGTTCTTC.

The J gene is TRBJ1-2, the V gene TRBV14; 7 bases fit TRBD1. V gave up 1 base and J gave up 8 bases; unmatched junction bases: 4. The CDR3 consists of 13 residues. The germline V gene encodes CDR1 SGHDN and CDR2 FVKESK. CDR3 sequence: CASSQGDSRGYTF. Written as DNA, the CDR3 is TGTGCCAGCAGCCAAGGGGACAGCAGAGGCTACACCTTC.

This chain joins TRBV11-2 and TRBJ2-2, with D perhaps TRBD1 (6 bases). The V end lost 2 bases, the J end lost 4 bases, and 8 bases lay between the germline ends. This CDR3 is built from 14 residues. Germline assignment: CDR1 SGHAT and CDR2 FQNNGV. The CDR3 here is CASSLQGPTGELFF. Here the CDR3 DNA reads TGTGCCAGCAGCTTACAGGGGCCCACCGGGGAGCTGTTTTTT.

CDR3 in DNA: TGTGCCAGCAGGGGACAGGGCAATCAAGCCAAAAACATTCAGTACTTC. Translating it yields CASRGQGNQAKNIQYF. The chain links TRBV25-1 to TRBJ2-4; 9 bases agree with TRBD1. J lost 0 bases, V lost 6 bases, and 6 bases had no gene match. The CDR3 contains 16 residues. The germline CDR1 and CDR2 sequences are MGHDK and SYGVNS.

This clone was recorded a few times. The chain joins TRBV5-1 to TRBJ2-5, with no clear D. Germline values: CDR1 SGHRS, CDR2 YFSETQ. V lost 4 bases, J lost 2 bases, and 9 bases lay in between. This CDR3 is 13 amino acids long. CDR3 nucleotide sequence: TGCGCCAGCAGCACCGGGTTACAAGAGACCCAGTACTTC. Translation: CASSTGLQETQYF.

The CDR3 reads CASSLYPTQQAIYGYTF. The CDR3 DNA is TGTGCCAGCAGTTTATACCCGACCCAACAGGCAATCTATGGCTACACCTTC. The rearrangement links TRBV27 to TRBJ1-2, with D possibly matching TRBD1 (5 bases). Per the germline V gene, CDR1 is MNHEY and CDR2 is SMNVEV (reference sequence). The CDR3 covers 17 residues. V was shortened by 1 base and J by 4 bases, with 19 bases between the two germline ends.

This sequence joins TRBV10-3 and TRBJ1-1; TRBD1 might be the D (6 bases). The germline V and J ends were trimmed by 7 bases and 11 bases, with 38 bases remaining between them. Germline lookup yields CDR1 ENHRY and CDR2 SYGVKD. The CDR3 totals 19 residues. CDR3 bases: TGTGCCATCACTCGGGGGGCTCTGGGAGTGAACACTGAAGCTTTCTCGGCTTTCTTT. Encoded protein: CAITRGALGVNTEAFSAFF.

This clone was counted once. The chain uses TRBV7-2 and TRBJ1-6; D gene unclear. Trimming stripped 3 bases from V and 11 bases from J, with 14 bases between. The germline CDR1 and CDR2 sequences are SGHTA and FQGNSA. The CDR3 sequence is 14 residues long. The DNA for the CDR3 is TGTGCCAGCAGCTTGGGTGGGGATGGAACACCCCTCCACTTT. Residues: CASSLGGDGTPLHF.

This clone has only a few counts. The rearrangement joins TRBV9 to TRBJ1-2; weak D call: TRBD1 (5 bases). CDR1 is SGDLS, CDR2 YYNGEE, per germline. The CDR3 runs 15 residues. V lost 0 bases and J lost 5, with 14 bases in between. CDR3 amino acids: CASSVAAGPRYGYTF. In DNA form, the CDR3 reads TGTGCCAGCAGCGTAGCGGCAGGGCCGCGGTATGGCTACACCTTC.

CDR3 nucleotide sequence: TGTGCCAGCAGCGTACCCTTTAGAGCGGAGCCGCCATATATCGGCGAGCAGTACTTC. It is translated as CASSVPFRAEPPYIGEQYF. The chain joins TRBV7-2 to TRBJ2-7; D is perhaps TRBD2 (5 bases). CDR1 is SGHTA and CDR2 is FQGNSA in the germline V gene. This CDR3 is built from 19 residues. V was pared by 5 bases and J by 6 bases, with 32 bases between. Full variable domain (missing parts from reference TRBV7-2 and TRBJ2-7): GAGVSQSPSNKVTEKGKDVELRCDPISGHTALYWYRQSLGQGLEFLIYFQGNSAPDKSGLPSDRFSAERTGGSVSTLTIQRTQQEDSAVYLCASSVPFRAEPPYIGEQYFGPGTRLTVT.

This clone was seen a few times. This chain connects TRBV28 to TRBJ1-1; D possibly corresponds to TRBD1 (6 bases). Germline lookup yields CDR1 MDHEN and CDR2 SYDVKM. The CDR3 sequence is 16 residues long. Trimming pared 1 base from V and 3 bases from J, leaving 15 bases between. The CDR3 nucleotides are TGTGCCAGCAGTTTATTGGGGGGGCAAGTGGACACTGAAGCTTTCTTT. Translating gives CASSLLGGQVDTEAFF.

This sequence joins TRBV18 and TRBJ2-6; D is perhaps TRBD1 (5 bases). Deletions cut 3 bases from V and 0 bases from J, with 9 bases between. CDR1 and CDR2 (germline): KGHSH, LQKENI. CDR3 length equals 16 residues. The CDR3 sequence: CASSPSQGSGANVLTF. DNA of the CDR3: TGTGCCAGCTCACCTTCGCAGGGCTCTGGGGCCAACGTCCTGACTTTC.

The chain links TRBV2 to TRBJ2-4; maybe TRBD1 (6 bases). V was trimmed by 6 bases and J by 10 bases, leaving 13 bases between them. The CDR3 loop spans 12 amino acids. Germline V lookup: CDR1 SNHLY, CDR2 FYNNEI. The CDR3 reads CASRRTVPIQYF. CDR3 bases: TGTGCCAGCAGACGGACAGTACCTATTCAGTACTTC. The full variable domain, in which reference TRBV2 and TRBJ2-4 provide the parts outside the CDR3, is EPEVTQTPSHQVTQMGQEVILRCVPISNHLYFYWYRQILGQKVEFLVSFYNNEISEKSEIFDDQFSVERPDGSNFTLKIRSTKLEDSAMYFCASRRTVPIQYFGAGTRLSVL.

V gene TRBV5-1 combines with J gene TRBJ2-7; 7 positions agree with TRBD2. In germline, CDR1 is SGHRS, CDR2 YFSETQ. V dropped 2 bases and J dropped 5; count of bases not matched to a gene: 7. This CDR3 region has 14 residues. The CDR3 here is CASSLPGRTHEQYF. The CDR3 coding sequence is TGCGCCAGCAGCTTACCCGGGAGGACCCACGAGCAGTACTTC.

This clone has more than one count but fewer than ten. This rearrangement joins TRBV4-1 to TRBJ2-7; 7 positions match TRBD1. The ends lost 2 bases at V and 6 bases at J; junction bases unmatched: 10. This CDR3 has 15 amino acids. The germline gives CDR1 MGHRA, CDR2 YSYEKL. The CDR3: CASSQRQGFFLEQYF. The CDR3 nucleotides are TGCGCCAGCAGCCAACGACAGGGTTTTTTCCTCGAGCAGTACTTC.

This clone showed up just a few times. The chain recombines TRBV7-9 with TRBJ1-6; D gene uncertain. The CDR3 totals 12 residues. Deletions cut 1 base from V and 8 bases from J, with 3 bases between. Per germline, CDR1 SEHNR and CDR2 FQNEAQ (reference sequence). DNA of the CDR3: TGTGCCAGCAGCTTAGGGGATTCACCCCTCCACTTT. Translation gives CASSLGDSPLHF.

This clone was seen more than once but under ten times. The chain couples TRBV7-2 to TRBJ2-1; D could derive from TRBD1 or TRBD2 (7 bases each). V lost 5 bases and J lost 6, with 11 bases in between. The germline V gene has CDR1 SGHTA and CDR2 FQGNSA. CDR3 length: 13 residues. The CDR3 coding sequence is TGTGCCAGCAGCCAGGGGGAGGGCAATGAGCAGTTCTTC. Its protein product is CASSQGEGNEQFF. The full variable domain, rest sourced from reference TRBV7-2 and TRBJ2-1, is GAGVSQSPSNKVTEKGKDVELRCDPISGHTALYWYRQSLGQGLEFLIYFQGNSAPDKSGLPSDRFSAERTGGSVSTLTIQRTQQEDSAVYLCASSQGEGNEQFFGPGTRLTVL.

The CDR3: CASSEFAGTNSYEQYF. CDR3 coding DNA: TGTGCCAGCAGTGAATTCGCTGGGACAAACTCCTACGAGCAGTACTTC. This rearrangement joins TRBV25-1 to TRBJ2-7, with D possibly being TRBD1 (6 bases). The ends were cut back, 1 base at V and 0 bases at J, with 13 bases in the middle. The germline V gene has CDR1 MGHDK and CDR2 SYGVNS. This CDR3 has 16 amino acids.

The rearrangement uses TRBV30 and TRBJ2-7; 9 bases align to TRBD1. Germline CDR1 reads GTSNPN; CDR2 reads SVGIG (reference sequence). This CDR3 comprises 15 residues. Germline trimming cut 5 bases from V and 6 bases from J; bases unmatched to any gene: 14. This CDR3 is CAWPNPGQGKFEQYF. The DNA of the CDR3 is TGTGCCTGGCCAAACCCGGGACAGGGAAAATTCGAGCAGTACTTC.

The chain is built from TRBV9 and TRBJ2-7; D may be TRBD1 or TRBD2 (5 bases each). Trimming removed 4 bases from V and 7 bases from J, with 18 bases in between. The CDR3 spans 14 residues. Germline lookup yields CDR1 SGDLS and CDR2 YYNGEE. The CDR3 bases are TGTGCCAGCAGCAGAAGGGACCGCTCTTCAGAGCAGTACTTC. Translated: CASSRRDRSSEQYF.

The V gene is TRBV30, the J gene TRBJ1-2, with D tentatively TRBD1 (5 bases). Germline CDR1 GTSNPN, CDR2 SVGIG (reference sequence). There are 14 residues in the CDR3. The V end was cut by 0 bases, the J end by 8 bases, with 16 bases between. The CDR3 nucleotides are TGTGCCTGGAGTGTACGCGTTTCAGGGACCGGCTACACCTTC. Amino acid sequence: CAWSVRVSGTGYTF.

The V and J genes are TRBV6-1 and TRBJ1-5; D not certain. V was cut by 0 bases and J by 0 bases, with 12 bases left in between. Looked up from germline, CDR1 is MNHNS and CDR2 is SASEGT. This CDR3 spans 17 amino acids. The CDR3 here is CASSEAGGSFSNQPQHF. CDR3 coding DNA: TGTGCCAGCAGTGAAGCAGGAGGGTCTTTTAGCAATCAGCCCCAGCATTTT.

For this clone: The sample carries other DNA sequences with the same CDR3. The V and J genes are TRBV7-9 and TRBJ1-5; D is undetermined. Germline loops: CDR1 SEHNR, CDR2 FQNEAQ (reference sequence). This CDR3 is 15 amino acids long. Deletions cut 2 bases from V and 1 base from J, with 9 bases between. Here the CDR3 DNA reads TGTGCCAGCAGCTTATCGGTAGGGAGCAATCAGCCCCAGCATTTT. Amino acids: CASSLSVGSNQPQHF.

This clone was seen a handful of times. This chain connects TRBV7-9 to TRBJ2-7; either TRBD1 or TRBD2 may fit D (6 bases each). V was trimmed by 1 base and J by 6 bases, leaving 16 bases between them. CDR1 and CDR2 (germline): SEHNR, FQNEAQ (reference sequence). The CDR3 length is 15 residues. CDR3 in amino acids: CASSLDGGGLLEQYF. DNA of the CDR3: TGTGCCAGCAGCTTAGACGGGGGCGGTCTTCTCGAGCAGTACTTC.

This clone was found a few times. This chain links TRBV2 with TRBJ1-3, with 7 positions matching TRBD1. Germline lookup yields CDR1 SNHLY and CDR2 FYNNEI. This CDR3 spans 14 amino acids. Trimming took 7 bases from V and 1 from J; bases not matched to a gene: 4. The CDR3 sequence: CASNQQGSGNTIYF. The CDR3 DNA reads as TGTGCCAGCAACCAACAGGGGTCTGGAAACACCATATATTTT.

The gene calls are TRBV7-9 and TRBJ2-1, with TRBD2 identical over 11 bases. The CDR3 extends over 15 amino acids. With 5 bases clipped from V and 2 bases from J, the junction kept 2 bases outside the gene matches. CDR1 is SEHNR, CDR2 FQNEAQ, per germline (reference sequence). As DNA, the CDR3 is TGTGCCAGCAGCCCGGGACTAGCGGCCTACAATGAGCAGTTCTTC. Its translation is CASSPGLAAYNEQFF.

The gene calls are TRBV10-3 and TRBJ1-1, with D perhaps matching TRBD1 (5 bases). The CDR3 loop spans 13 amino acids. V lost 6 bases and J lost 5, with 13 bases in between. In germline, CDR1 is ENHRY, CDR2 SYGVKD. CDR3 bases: TGTGCCATCAGCCTCCCCGGGGGGACTGAAGCTTTCTTT. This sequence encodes CAISLPGGTEAFF.